What follows is one T cell receptor beta chain and its context. The data were produced by immunoSEQ multiplex PCR, yet TCRdb's version contains in-frame clones alone and is incomplete. This sample carries 200,000 to 300,000 clones, more than 80% of them seen once, and the ten largest clones take 7.5%. The data were obtained in a study of blood T cell repertoires in COVID-19. Study details: PBMCs, B-cell-depleted T cells, or T cells provided the cDNA or gDNA that made up the material.

The CDR3 spans 14 residues. Per germline, CDR1 GTSNPN and CDR2 SVGIG (reference sequence). V gave up 3 bases and J gave up 0 bases, with 9 bases separating them. The chain is built from TRBV30 and TRBJ1-3; D gene uncertain. The sequence derives from a woman aged 80 or over with COVID-19, enrolled during active disease. What was sequenced was peripheral blood. CDR3 amino acids: CAWSLGGSGNTIYF. The CDR3 bases are TGTGCCTGGAGCCTAGGCGGCTCTGGAAACACCATATATTTT. Combining the CDR3 with reference TRBV30 and TRBJ1-3 gives the whole variable domain SQTIHQWPATLVQPVGSPLSLECTVEGTSNPNLYWYRQAAGRGLQLLFYSVGIGQISSEVPQNLSASRPQDRQFILSSKKLLLSDSGFYLCAWSLGGSGNTIYFGEGSWLTVV.